Below are 32 T cell receptor beta chains sequenced from a single sample in a study of molecular identifiers for immune sequencing clone quantification. A single record per CDR3 protein comes from TCRdb applying MiXCR to the PCR reads. Of 490,000 or so distinct CDR3 sequences in the sample, under 30% are singletons; the top ten hold under 0.8%. The specimen was naive CD8+ T cells from blood, with Jurkat cell RNA spiked in. Subset reported: FACS-sorted CD8+CD4-CCR7+CD45RA+ naive T cells. Receptors were obtained from a human donor in good health. Some libraries in this study had Jurkat cell RNA spiked in.

The V call is TRBV7-9, the J call TRBJ2-1; D is possibly TRBD1 (6 bases). This CDR3 contains 12 residues. The germline CDR1 and CDR2 sequences are SEHNR and FQNEAQ (reference sequence). V was shortened by 10 bases and J by 1 base, with 8 bases between the two germline ends. CDR3 residues: CATQGSYNEQFF. CDR3 nucleotide sequence: TGTGCCACGCAGGGGTCCTACAATGAGCAGTTCTTC.

This clonotype was detected once. The chain employs TRBV27 and TRBJ2-7; TRBD2 agrees at 10 bases. V shed 5 bases, J shed 1 base, and the junction held 8 bases outside the gene matches. This CDR3 spans 16 amino acids. From germline, CDR1 is MNHEY and CDR2 SMNVEV (reference sequence). The CDR3 here is CASSPVAGGYSYEQYF. The DNA for the CDR3 is TGTGCCAGCAGTCCAGTAGCGGGGGGCTATTCCTACGAGCAGTACTTC.

This clonotype was counted many times. J is TRBJ2-3 and V is TRBV7-9; the match to TRBD2 covers 11 bases. Germline V CDR1 and CDR2: SEHNR, FQNEAQ (reference sequence). The CDR3 covers 16 residues. With V trimmed by 2 bases and J by 4 bases, 5 bases remained unmatched. The DNA for the CDR3 is TGTGCCAGCAGCTTACGCGGGGGACTAGCGGCAGATACGCAGTATTTT. Its translation is CASSLRGGLAADTQYF.

The V gene is TRBV11-2, the J gene TRBJ2-3, with D hard to call. V lost 7 bases, J lost 0 bases, and 20 bases lay in between. CDR3 length: 17 residues. The germline gives CDR1 SGHAT, CDR2 FQNNGV. The CDR3 region has the DNA TGTGCCAGCACCTCTCTCCGAGACGCGGAAAGCACAGATACGCAGTATTTT. This gives the protein CASTSLRDAESTDTQYF. Full variable domain (outside the CDR3, taken from reference TRBV11-2 and TRBJ2-3): EAGVAQSPRYKIIEKRQSVAFWCNPISGHATLYWYQQILGQGPKLLIQFQNNGVVDDSQLPKDRFSAERLKGVDSTLKIQPAKLEDSAVYLCASTSLRDAESTDTQYFGPGTRLTVL.

This clonotype was recorded many times. The chain combines TRBV4-1 with TRBJ1-5; 9 bases line up with TRBD1. Trimming removed 0 bases from V and 9 bases from J; junction bases left unmatched: 15. The CDR3 is made up of 18 amino acids. The V gene's germline CDR1 is MGHRA and CDR2 YSYEKL. CDR3 DNA: TGCGCCAGCAGCCAAGACCCCGCAGCCACAGGGGGCGAACGGCCCCAGCATTTT. It translates to CASSQDPAATGGERPQHF.

Concerning this clonotype itself: A much larger clone differs by one base, so this may be a read error. The J gene is TRBJ2-7, the V gene TRBV20-1; D possibly corresponds to TRBD2 (6 bases). Germline V gene data show CDR1 as DFQATT and CDR2 as SNEGSKA (reference sequence). CDR3 length: 14 amino acids. The CDR3 DNA is TGCAGTGCTAGAGATACGGGGGTATCCTGCGAGCAGTACTTC. Translating gives CSARDTGVSCEQYF.

This clonotype was found a few times. DNA for the CDR3: TGTGCCAGCAGTCCGGGACAGCTCGATGAAAAACTGTTTTTT. It specifies CASSPGQLDEKLFF. V usage is TRBV2 and J usage is TRBJ1-4, with 7 bases that match TRBD1. The CDR3 contains 14 residues. Germline CDR1 is SNHLY and CDR2 is FYNNEI. The V gene end was trimmed by 5 bases and the J gene end by 6 bases; junction bases not matched to a gene: 6.

The sample holds a few counts of this clonotype. This chain connects TRBV6-6 to TRBJ1-2, with a possible D match to TRBD1 (5 bases). V shed 8 bases and J shed 1 base, with 17 bases lying between them. Per germline, CDR1 MNHNY and CDR2 SVGAGI (reference sequence). This CDR3 contains 15 residues. For the CDR3, the DNA is TGTGCCAGCCGAACAGGAGACGTTGATAACTATGGCTACACCTTC. It yields the protein CASRTGDVDNYGYTF.

The chain is built from TRBV6-5 and TRBJ2-6; D is unresolved. V lost 0 bases and J 0 bases, leaving 6 bases between the germline ends. This CDR3 is 16 amino acids long. Germline V gene data show CDR1 as MNHEY and CDR2 as SVGAGI. The CDR3 region has the DNA TGTGCCAGCAGTTACTCGTCCCTCTCTGGGGCCAACGTCCTGACTTTC. This encodes CASSYSSLSGANVLTF.

V and J are TRBV13 and TRBJ2-5, with 7 bases matching TRBD2. The J call is doubtful: the DNA matches TRBJ2-1 better. The germline V gene has CDR1 PRHDT and CDR2 FYEKMQ (reference sequence). There are 15 residues in the CDR3. CDR3 bases: TGTGCCAGCAGCCCTAGCGGCTTCCTACAAGAGACCCAGTTCTTC. It codes for CASSPSGFLQETQFF.

This clonotype has ten or more counts. This sequence joins TRBV28 and TRBJ1-4, with D perhaps TRBD1 (6 bases). This CDR3 comprises 18 residues. V gave up 5 bases and J gave up 0 bases, with 19 bases separating them. The germline CDR1 and CDR2 sequences are MDHEN and SYDVKM. In nucleotides, the CDR3 is TGTGCCAGCAGTCCAGGGGACACGAAAAAAACAACTAATGAAAAACTGTTTTTT. Translated, it gives CASSPGDTKKTTNEKLFF.

The chain combines TRBV4-3 with TRBJ2-7, with 7 bases fitting TRBD2. Per the germline V gene, CDR1 is LGHNA and CDR2 is YSLEER. Losses at the gene ends were 0 bases for V and 0 bases for J; bases not matched to a gene: 11. The CDR3 is 18 amino acids. Here the CDR3 DNA reads TGCGCCAGCAGCCAAGACGTACTACCAGCGGGGTACTCCTACGAGCAGTACTTC. It translates to CASSQDVLPAGYSYEQYF.

This clonotype was counted only a few times. This chain joins TRBV20-1 and TRBJ2-6; D gene unclear. The V gene's germline CDR1 is DFQATT and CDR2 SNEGSKA (reference sequence). Trimming shortened V by 0 bases and J by 0 bases, and 9 bases separated the two germline ends. This CDR3 is built from 16 residues. Here the CDR3 reads CSARDYRSSGANVLTF. The DNA for the CDR3 is TGCAGTGCTAGAGATTATAGAAGCTCTGGGGCCAACGTCCTGACTTTC.

On this clonotype: Germline is not matched at one junction end, which may reflect a read error. The genes are TRBV28 and TRBJ1-3; maybe TRBD1 (6 bases). CDR3 length: 19 residues. Germline loops: CDR1 MDHEN, CDR2 SYDVKM. The CDR3 region has the DNA TGTGCCAGCAGTAACCTGGACAGCCGAAATTTATACTCTGGAGACACCATATATTTT. Translated: CASSNLDSRNLYSGDTIYF.

This clonotype was picked up a small number of times. This rearrangement joins TRBV29-1 to TRBJ2-5, with D perhaps matching TRBD1 (6 bases). CDR1 is SQVTM and CDR2 is ANQGSEA in the germline V gene. With 3 bases removed from V and 5 bases from J, the gap between germline ends came to 19 bases. This CDR3 region has 15 residues. This chain's CDR3 is CSVDIPQGRGETQYF. In DNA, the CDR3 is TGCAGCGTTGATATACCTCAGGGGCGCGGGGAGACCCAGTACTTC.

In this sample, this clonotype turned up many times. The V call is TRBV20-1, the J call TRBJ2-5; D could derive from TRBD1 or TRBD2 (5 bases each). V shed 6 bases and J shed 4 bases, with 21 bases lying between them. The germline V gene has CDR1 DFQATT and CDR2 SNEGSKA (reference sequence). CDR3 length equals 15 residues. This chain's CDR3 is CSAEIPGPRGETQYF. Here the CDR3 DNA reads TGCAGTGCGGAAATTCCGGGACCGCGAGGAGAGACCCAGTACTTC.

This clonotype has just a few counts. The chain employs TRBV7-6 and TRBJ2-7; 10 bases are shared with TRBD1. Germline CDR1 and CDR2: SGHVS and FNYEAQ. V lost 5 bases, J lost 3 bases, and 7 bases stayed unmatched. The length of the CDR3 is 15 residues. The CDR3 is CASSGYGTGDYEQYF. The CDR3 DNA reads TGTGCCAGCAGCGGTTACGGGACAGGGGACTACGAGCAGTACTTC.

As concerns this clonotype: A much larger clonotype is one base distant, so this may be a read error. The rearrangement links TRBV7-2 to TRBJ2-3, with D possibly matching TRBD2 (5 bases). Trimming shortened V by 2 bases and J by 1 base, and 13 bases separated the two germline ends. The CDR3 spans 16 residues. Germline CDR1 and CDR2: SGHTA and FQGNSA. The CDR3 region is CASSLRLAMGTDTQYF. CDR3 nucleotide sequence: TGTGCCAGCAGCTTAAGGTTAGCGATGGGCACAGATACGCAGTATTTT.

This clonotype was observed at least ten times. The chain uses TRBV5-4 and TRBJ2-7, with 11 bases lining up with TRBD2. The CDR3 runs to 15 residues. CDR1 is SGHNT and CDR2 is YYREEE in the germline V gene (reference sequence). The trim removed 4 bases at V and 3 bases at J, leaving 6 bases unmatched. DNA of the CDR3: TGTGCCAGCAGCCGCGCACTAGCGGGGGACTACGAGCAGTACTTC. This codes for CASSRALAGDYEQYF.

CDR3 bases: TGTGCCAGCAGTTCCGGAGGTCAGAGCCAGTACTTC. Translation gives CASSSGGQSQYF. The chain combines TRBV12-3 or TRBV12-4 with TRBJ2-5; weak D call: TRBD2 (5 bases). The V gene lost 4 bases and the J gene lost 10 bases, with 13 bases spanning the gap. The CDR3 has 12 residues.

This chain joins TRBV6-5 and TRBJ2-3; TRBD2 matches 7 bases. CDR3 length: 17 residues. Trimming cost V 6 bases and J 5 bases; bases outside gene matches: 17. Germline V gene sequence: CDR1 MNHEY, CDR2 SVGAGI. The CDR3 loop is CASSKAGTTVVGDTQYF. CDR3 coding DNA: TGTGCCAGCAGCAAAGCCGGGACTACCGTGGTTGGAGATACGCAGTATTTT.

This chain links TRBV12-5 with TRBJ1-2; no clear D gene. Between the trimmed V and J ends, which lost 6 bases and 7 bases, there was a span of 12 bases. The V gene's germline CDR1 is LGHNT and CDR2 FRNRAP. CDR3 length equals 12 residues. The CDR3 coding sequence is TGTGCTAGTGGATATGACCCCTTTGGCTACACCTTC. Amino acids: CASGYDPFGYTF.

The chain employs TRBV20-1 and TRBJ2-1; 7 nucleotides match TRBD2. The V gene end was trimmed by 0 bases and the J gene end by 4 bases; junction bases not matched to a gene: 6. The CDR3 spans 15 residues. Germline loops: CDR1 DFQATT, CDR2 SNEGSKA (reference sequence). The CDR3 DNA is TGCAGTGCTAGAGATCTAAGCGGGGTGTACAATGAGCAGTTCTTC. It is translated as CSARDLSGVYNEQFF.

On this clonotype: The conserved phenylalanine or tryptophan normally closing the CDR3 is absent here, so this likely arose from a read error. The J gene is TRBJ1-5, the V gene TRBV27; a weak D match, TRBD1 (6 bases). Germline V gene data show CDR1 as MNHEY and CDR2 as SMNVEV (reference sequence). The CDR3 is made up of 15 amino acids. V shed 5 bases and J shed 2 bases, with 13 bases lying between them. The CDR3 here is CASSVGAHGNQPQHV. The CDR3 nucleotides read TGTGCCAGCAGTGTGGGGGCGCATGGCAATCAGCCCCAGCATGTT.

On this clonotype itself: A junction end diverges from the germline sequence, so it may reflect a read error. This sequence joins TRBV12-3 or TRBV12-4 and TRBJ2-1, with 12 bases that match TRBD2. CDR3 size: 19 residues. In DNA form, the CDR3 reads TGTGCCAGCAGTATAGCGCCCGGGACTAGCGGGCCGAGAAACAATGAGCAGTTCTTC. This codes for CASSIAPGTSGPRNNEQFF.

As for this clonotype: It may be a read error: a sequence one base away is much more abundant. The V and J genes are TRBV28 and TRBJ2-5; 14 nucleotides agree with TRBD2. The CDR3 is 17 residues long. The germline V gene has CDR1 MDHEN and CDR2 SYDVKM. The CDR3 DNA reads TGTGCCAGCCGCTGGACTAGCGGGAGGAGGGGCCAAGAGTCCCAGTACTTC. As protein: CASRWTSGRRGQESQYF. The full variable domain, in which reference TRBV28 and TRBJ2-5 provide the parts outside the CDR3, is DVKVTQSSRYLVKRTGEKVFLECVQDMDHENMFWYRQDPGLGLRLIYFSYDVKMKEKGDIPEGYSVSREKKERFSLILESASTNQTSMYLCASRWTSGRRGQESQYFGPGTRLLVL.

V gene TRBV30 combines with J gene TRBJ2-7; 10 bases are a match to TRBD1. Germline V gene lookup returns CDR1 GTSNPN and CDR2 SVGIG (reference sequence). This CDR3 has 14 residues. Trimming at V came to 0 bases and at J to 4 bases, leaving 3 bases not matched to a gene. CDR3: CAWSVGTGEYEQYF. For the CDR3, the DNA is TGTGCCTGGAGTGTTGGGACAGGGGAATACGAGCAGTACTTC.

The genes are TRBV20-1 and TRBJ2-7; 10 bases map to TRBD2. The CDR3 sequence is 16 residues long. Germline V gene data show CDR1 as DFQATT and CDR2 as SNEGSKA (reference sequence). V lost 0 bases to trimming and J lost 3 bases; unmatched junction nucleotides: 8. CDR3 region: CSARDRLAGGLYEQYF. The CDR3 bases are TGCAGTGCTAGAGATCGGTTAGCGGGGGGCCTCTACGAGCAGTACTTC.

V and J are TRBV6-5 and TRBJ2-7; D is unclear. Trimming stripped 2 bases from V and 5 bases from J, with 13 bases between. CDR1 is MNHEY and CDR2 is SVGAGI in the germline V gene. The CDR3 is made up of 14 amino acids. The CDR3 bases are TGTGCCAGCAGTTACCCGGGCAGAATCCACGAGCAGTACTTC. This codes for CASSYPGRIHEQYF.

Note on this clonotype: Its ends do not fully match the called genes, so a read error is possible. The chain employs TRBV7-2 and TRBJ2-5; 13 bases map to TRBD2. Germline assignment: CDR1 SGHTA and CDR2 FQGNSA. The CDR3 is 14 amino acids. Here the CDR3 reads CASSYGLAGETRYF. The CDR3 DNA is TGTGCCAGCAGCTACGGACTAGCGGGGGAGACCCGGTACTTC.

The chain combines TRBV4-3 with TRBJ2-7, with D unclear. This CDR3 spans 16 amino acids. Trimming shortened V by 0 bases and J by 0 bases, and 12 bases separated the two germline ends. In germline, CDR1 is LGHNA, CDR2 YSLEER. CDR3 sequence (DNA): TGCGCCAGCAGCCAAGAGAGGCATTCACCCTCCTACGAGCAGTACTTC. This sequence encodes CASSQERHSPSYEQYF.

Of note for this clonotype: A junction end diverges from the germline sequence, so it may reflect a read error. The chain recombines TRBV28 with TRBJ1-4, with 11 positions matching TRBD1. From germline, CDR1 is MDHEN and CDR2 SYDVKM. The CDR3 consists of 15 residues. The CDR3 DNA reads TGTGCCAGCAGTATACGGACAGGGGGCTATGAAAGACTGTTTTTT. Amino acids: CASSIRTGGYERLFF.